Below, 7 T cell receptor beta chains from the same sample are listed, as sequenced in a study of blood T cell repertoires in COVID-19. Profiled with immunoSEQ multiplex PCR; TCRdb holds only in-frame clones, not every one. The data contain roughly 250,000 clones, about 87% of them singletons. The sequenced sample consisted of PBMCs or T cells enriched from blood (not recorded which). These TCRs come from a woman aged 45-65 years who had recovered from COVID-19.

This chain uses TRBV3-1 (or the pseudogene TRBV3-2) with TRBJ1-1; D may be TRBD1 (6 bases). The CDR3 is 17 residues long. Germline CDR1 and CDR2: LGHDT and YNNKEL (reference sequence). Trimming cost V 3 bases and J 0 bases, with 17 bases left between them. CDR3 amino acids: CASSQTRGMNMNTEAFF. In DNA, the CDR3 is TGTGCCAGCAGCCAGACGAGGGGGATGAACATGAACACTGAAGCTTTCTTT.

The chain employs TRBV2 and TRBJ1-4, with D unresolved. From germline, CDR1 is SNHLY and CDR2 FYNNEI. The CDR3 has 11 residues. Trimming took off 3 bases at V and 10 bases at J, with 6 bases between the two ends. CDR3 sequence: CASSEPGKLFF. The CDR3 DNA reads TGTGCCAGCAGTGAGCCCGGAAAACTGTTTTTT.

The chain joins TRBV2 to TRBJ2-2, with TRBD2 matching 7 bases. The CDR3 sequence is 14 residues long. V was pared by 6 bases and J by 2 bases, with 3 bases of the junction left unmatched. The germline V gene encodes CDR1 SNHLY and CDR2 FYNNEI. Written as DNA, the CDR3 is TGTGCCAGCAGACTAGCGTTAAACACCGGGGAGCTGTTTTTT. Encoded protein: CASRLALNTGELFF.

This chain uses TRBV7-2 with TRBJ2-3, with 9 bases that match TRBD2. Germline V gives CDR1 SGHTA, CDR2 FQGNSA. This CDR3 is built from 15 residues. V dropped 5 bases and J dropped 4; count of bases not matched to a gene: 7. The CDR3 DNA is TGTGCCAGCAGCCCTAGCGGGACTACCCCAGATACGCAGTATTTT. It is translated as CASSPSGTTPDTQYF.

This chain joins TRBV23-1 and TRBJ2-7; D possibly corresponds to TRBD2 (8 bases). TRBV23-1 is labeled an ORF, and its function is uncertain. Trimming took off 5 bases at V and 3 bases at J, with 26 bases between the two ends. This CDR3 has 18 amino acids. Written as DNA, the CDR3 is TGCGCCAGCAGTTTCAGCGGGGGACAGAAAAGGAACAACTACGAGCAGTACTTC. Translating it yields CASSFSGGQKRNNYEQYF.

The chain employs TRBV27 and TRBJ2-7; TRBD1 matches at 9 bases. Germline CDR1 and CDR2: MNHEY and SMNVEV (reference sequence). Trimming cost V 6 bases and J 3 bases; bases outside gene matches: 6. This CDR3 has 14 amino acids. The CDR3 DNA follows: TGTGCCAGCAGCGGGACAGGGTCGCTCTACGAGCAGTACTTC. Translating it yields CASSGTGSLYEQYF.

This sequence joins TRBV19 and TRBJ1-2; unclear D gene. V lost 4 bases to trimming and J lost 0 bases, with 6 bases between them. The V gene's germline CDR1 is LNHDA and CDR2 SQIVND (reference sequence). The CDR3 covers 13 residues. The CDR3 protein is CASSNGANYGYTF. CDR3 in DNA: TGTGCCAGTAGTAACGGGGCTAACTATGGCTACACCTTC.